The clone carrying this TCR beta chain was detected only once. Its antigen is not identified. At one boundary the junction diverges from the germline segment, which might be a read error. The germline V gene has CDR1 SEHNR and CDR2 FQNEAQ (reference sequence). The CDR3 length is 16 residues. The data were taken from a study of tumor-infiltrating lymphocytes in primary liver carcinoma. General study findings and limits: It was in tumors, not blood, that the top-250-clone fraction was significantly higher (p = 0.039).

Using a constant-region primer together with ProtoScript II reverse transcriptase, TCR beta cDNA was made from about 500 ng of total RNA. Generation of the TCR beta libraries relied on three nested multiplex PCR rounds using slightly modified ARM-PCR. In the first two PCR rounds, TRBV1-TRBV30 forward primers were paired with a C-beta reverse primer, and each round lasted roughly 10 cycles. TCRdb itself ran the multiplex PCR reads through MiXCR, one entry per CDR3 protein. The repertoire holds about 200,000 distinct CDR3 sequences, about two thirds seen once, with under 7.5% in the top ten. Germline DNA was extracted alongside blood RNA, which was obtained from unsorted whole blood.

The chain combines TRBV7-9 with TRBJ2-1, with TRBD1 matching over 12 bases. Material for sequencing was peripheral blood. This receptor was identified in a woman in her sixties or seventies with primary liver carcinoma and hepatitis B virus infection. The CDR3 reads CVSSIPGTGGGNGQFF. The DNA for the CDR3 is TGTGTCAGCAGCATCCCCGGGACAGGGGGCGGGAATGGGCAGTTCTTC.